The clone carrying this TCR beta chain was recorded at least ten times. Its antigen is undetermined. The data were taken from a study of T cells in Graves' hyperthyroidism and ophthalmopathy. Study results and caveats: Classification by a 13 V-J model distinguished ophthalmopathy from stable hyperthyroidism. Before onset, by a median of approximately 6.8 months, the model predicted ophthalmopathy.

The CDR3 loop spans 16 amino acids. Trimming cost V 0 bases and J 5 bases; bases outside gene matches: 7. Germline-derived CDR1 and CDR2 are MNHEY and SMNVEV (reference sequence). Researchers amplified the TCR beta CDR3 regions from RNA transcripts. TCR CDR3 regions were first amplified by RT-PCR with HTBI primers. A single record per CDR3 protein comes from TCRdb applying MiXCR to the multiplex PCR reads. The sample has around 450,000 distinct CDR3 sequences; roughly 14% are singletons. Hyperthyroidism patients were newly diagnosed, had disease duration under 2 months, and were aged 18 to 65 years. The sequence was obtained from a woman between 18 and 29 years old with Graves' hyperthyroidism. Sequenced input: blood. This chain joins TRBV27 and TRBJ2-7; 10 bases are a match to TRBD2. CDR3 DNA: TGTGCCAGCAGTTTATCCGCACTAGCGGGAATTAACGAGCAGTACTTC. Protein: CASSLSALAGINEQYF.